The rows below give T cell receptor beta chains drawn from one sample of a study of vaccination and CD4 T cells after COVID-19. Antigen specificity for these receptors is unknown. TCRdb re-derived calls from the PCR reads in MiXCR, one entry per CDR3 protein. The sample includes roughly 14,000 distinct CDR3 sequences, 43% of them seen just once. The sequenced sample consisted of CD4+ T cells from blood, cultured in vitro. Receptors were obtained from a human donor who had recovered from COVID-19. CDR3s include the opening cysteine and the closing phenylalanine or tryptophan. The D gene is left open where the match is weak. Clone size is given for some rows only: seen once, a few or many times, or a class if the clone is expanded.

cdr3_aa: CSVVLYSEQYF
cdr3_nt: TGCAGTGTGGTGCTCTACAGTGAGCAGTACTTC
d_call: -
v_call: TRBV20-1
cdr3_length: 11
clone_size: -
j_call: TRBJ2-7

cdr3_aa: CASSQDRRNSPLHF
cdr3_nt: TGTGCCAGCAGCCAGGACAGACGTAATTCACCCCTCCACTTT
d_call: -
v_call: TRBV2
cdr3_length: 14
clone_size: -
j_call: TRBJ1-6

cdr3_aa: CSASGRTPTQYF
cdr3_nt: TGCAGTGCTAGTGGACGGACTCCGACGCAGTATTTT
d_call: -
v_call: TRBV20-1
cdr3_length: 12
clone_size: few
j_call: TRBJ2-3

cdr3_aa: CASSGRAGNSPLHF
cdr3_nt: TGTGCCAGCAGTGGCAGGGCAGGTAATTCACCCCTCCACTTT
d_call: -
v_call: TRBV6-2/TRBV6-3
cdr3_length: 14
clone_size: few
j_call: TRBJ1-6

cdr3_aa: CASSYSSGSQPQHF
cdr3_nt: TGTGCCAGCAGTTACTCGTCAGGGTCCCAGCCCCAGCATTTT
d_call: -
v_call: TRBV6-2/TRBV6-3
cdr3_length: 14
clone_size: -
j_call: TRBJ1-5

cdr3_aa: CASSQVYNQPQHF
cdr3_nt: TGTGCCAGTAGTCAGGTTTACAATCAGCCCCAGCATTTT
d_call: -
v_call: TRBV19
cdr3_length: 13
clone_size: -
j_call: TRBJ1-5

cdr3_aa: CASSLRRETSEQYF
cdr3_nt: TGTGCCAGCAGCTTAAGACGTGAGACATCCGAGCAGTACTTC
d_call: -
v_call: TRBV7-2
cdr3_length: 14
clone_size: -
j_call: TRBJ2-7

cdr3_aa: CASTKRASSGYTF
cdr3_nt: TGTGCCAGCACGAAAAGGGCCTCCTCTGGCTACACCTTC
d_call: -
v_call: TRBV6-1
cdr3_length: 13
clone_size: -
j_call: TRBJ1-2

cdr3_aa: CASSLIAGAQETQYF
cdr3_nt: TGTGCCAGTAGCCTTATAGCGGGGGCCCAAGAGACCCAGTACTTC
d_call: TRBD2
v_call: TRBV19
cdr3_length: 15
clone_size: -
j_call: TRBJ2-5

cdr3_aa: CATSRATREETQYF
cdr3_nt: TGTGCCACCAGCAGAGCCACCAGAGAAGAGACCCAGTACTTC
d_call: -
v_call: TRBV15
cdr3_length: 14
clone_size: -
j_call: TRBJ2-5

cdr3_aa: CASSQRARAYNEQFF
cdr3_nt: TGTGCCAGCAGTCAAAGGGCTAGGGCGTACAATGAGCAGTTCTTC
d_call: -
v_call: TRBV6-1
cdr3_length: 15
clone_size: few
j_call: TRBJ2-1

cdr3_aa: CASSPPGSNEQFF
cdr3_nt: TGTGCCAGCAGCCCACCCGGTTCCAATGAGCAGTTCTTC
d_call: -
v_call: TRBV7-2
cdr3_length: 13
clone_size: -
j_call: TRBJ2-1

cdr3_aa: CASSLGQQNIQYF
cdr3_nt: TGTGCCAGCAGCTTGGGACAGCAAAACATTCAGTACTTC
d_call: -
v_call: TRBV5-4
cdr3_length: 13
clone_size: few
j_call: TRBJ2-4

cdr3_aa: CASSQDFQSPQPQHF
cdr3_nt: TGCGCCAGCAGCCAAGATTTTCAGTCCCCTCAGCCCCAGCATTTT
d_call: -
v_call: TRBV4-3
cdr3_length: 15
clone_size: -
j_call: TRBJ1-5

cdr3_aa: CASSIRGTNNEQFF
cdr3_nt: TGTGCCAGCAGTATAAGGGGGACCAACAATGAGCAGTTCTTC
d_call: -
v_call: TRBV25-1
cdr3_length: 14
clone_size: -
j_call: TRBJ2-1

cdr3_aa: CASSEFPGVNSPLHF
cdr3_nt: TGTGCCAGCAGTGAATTTCCGGGAGTAAATTCACCCCTCCACTTT
d_call: -
v_call: TRBV2
cdr3_length: 15
clone_size: once
j_call: TRBJ1-6

cdr3_aa: CASSPRGEGLYGYTF
cdr3_nt: TGTGCCAGCTCACCTCGAGGCGAGGGGCTCTATGGCTACACCTTC
d_call: -
v_call: TRBV18
cdr3_length: 15
clone_size: -
j_call: TRBJ1-2

cdr3_aa: CASTQAGTGGRQPQHF
cdr3_nt: TGTGCCAGCACGCAAGCCGGGACAGGGGGACGGCAGCCCCAGCATTTT
d_call: TRBD1
v_call: TRBV2
cdr3_length: 16
clone_size: -
j_call: TRBJ1-5

cdr3_aa: CASSLAGTQPQHF
cdr3_nt: TGTGCCAGCAGCTTAGCGGGGACTCAGCCCCAGCATTTT
d_call: -
v_call: TRBV7-2
cdr3_length: 13
clone_size: once
j_call: TRBJ1-5

cdr3_aa: CASSLRAGNEQFF
cdr3_nt: TGTGCCAGCAGTTTAAGGGCAGGCAATGAGCAGTTCTTC
d_call: -
v_call: TRBV12-3/TRBV12-4
cdr3_length: 13
clone_size: -
j_call: TRBJ2-1

cdr3_aa: CASSQRTGSLSTDTQYF
cdr3_nt: TGTGCCAGCAGCCAACGAACAGGGAGCTTAAGCACAGATACGCAGTATTTT
d_call: -
v_call: TRBV3-1
cdr3_length: 17
clone_size: -
j_call: TRBJ2-3

cdr3_aa: CASSPHLGYLLETQYF
cdr3_nt: TGTGCCAGCAGCCCCCACCTGGGCTACCTACTAGAGACCCAGTACTTC
d_call: -
v_call: TRBV7-8
cdr3_length: 16
clone_size: -
j_call: TRBJ2-5

cdr3_aa: CASSPRGNYGYTF
cdr3_nt: TGTGCCAGCAGTCCCCGGGGGAACTATGGCTACACCTTC
d_call: -
v_call: TRBV6-1
cdr3_length: 13
clone_size: -
j_call: TRBJ1-2

cdr3_aa: CASSRRERPYEQYF
cdr3_nt: TGTGCCAGCAGCCGCAGGGAACGCCCTTACGAGCAGTACTTC
d_call: -
v_call: TRBV7-9
cdr3_length: 14
clone_size: few
j_call: TRBJ2-7

cdr3_aa: CASSSTPQGYKEAFF
cdr3_nt: TGTGCCAGCAGCTCCACGCCCCAGGGATACAAGGAAGCTTTCTTT
d_call: -
v_call: TRBV7-6
cdr3_length: 15
clone_size: few
j_call: TRBJ1-1

cdr3_aa: CASSPEGQSNTGELFF
cdr3_nt: TGTGCCAGCAGCCCAGAAGGGCAGTCGAACACCGGGGAGCTGTTTTTT
d_call: -
v_call: TRBV28
cdr3_length: 16
clone_size: -
j_call: TRBJ2-2

cdr3_aa: CASSLPGQLLTQYF
cdr3_nt: TGTGCCAGCAGCTTACCGGGACAGCTACTAACCCAGTACTTC
d_call: TRBD1
v_call: TRBV11-2
cdr3_length: 14
clone_size: few
j_call: TRBJ2-5

cdr3_aa: CASSYSMGANYGYTF
cdr3_nt: TGTGCCAGCAGTTACTCTATGGGAGCTAACTATGGCTACACCTTC
d_call: -
v_call: TRBV6-5
cdr3_length: 15
clone_size: -
j_call: TRBJ1-2

cdr3_aa: CASSVAGSGNTIYF
cdr3_nt: TGTGCCAGCAGCGTAGCTGGATCTGGAAACACCATATATTTT
d_call: -
v_call: TRBV9
cdr3_length: 14
clone_size: -
j_call: TRBJ1-3

cdr3_aa: CASRLGSDGYTF
cdr3_nt: TGTGCCAGCAGGTTGGGAAGCGATGGCTACACCTTC
d_call: -
v_call: TRBV2
cdr3_length: 12
clone_size: few
j_call: TRBJ1-2

cdr3_aa: CSARLAGKETQYF
cdr3_nt: TGCAGTGCAAGACTAGCGGGGAAGGAGACCCAGTACTTC
d_call: TRBD2
v_call: TRBV20-1
cdr3_length: 13
clone_size: -
j_call: TRBJ2-5

cdr3_aa: CSARDLSGGPANYGYTF
cdr3_nt: TGCAGTGCTAGAGATCTATCAGGGGGTCCAGCTAACTATGGCTACACCTTC
d_call: TRBD1
v_call: TRBV20-1
cdr3_length: 17
clone_size: -
j_call: TRBJ1-2

cdr3_aa: CASRVQGGTEAFF
cdr3_nt: TGTGCCAGCAGGGTACAGGGCGGCACTGAAGCTTTCTTT
d_call: -
v_call: TRBV27
cdr3_length: 13
clone_size: -
j_call: TRBJ1-1

cdr3_aa: CASSLALRDATPTVF
cdr3_nt: TGTGCCAGCAGCTTAGCGCTAAGAGACGCAACGCCTACGGTCTTC
d_call: -
v_call: TRBV7-2
cdr3_length: 15
clone_size: -
j_call: TRBJ2-1

cdr3_aa: CASSLVLGSDRAEAFF
cdr3_nt: TGTGCCAGCAGCTTAGTATTAGGGAGCGATCGCGCTGAAGCTTTCTTT
d_call: -
v_call: TRBV11-2
cdr3_length: 16
clone_size: -
j_call: TRBJ1-1

cdr3_aa: CASSLVPGGASTDTQYF
cdr3_nt: TGTGCCAGCAGCTTAGTGCCTGGGGGGGCGTCGACAGATACGCAGTATTTT
d_call: -
v_call: TRBV7-2
cdr3_length: 17
clone_size: few
j_call: TRBJ2-3

cdr3_aa: CASSHGQGDQPQHF
cdr3_nt: TGTGCCAGCTCACACGGACAGGGAGATCAGCCCCAGCATTTT
d_call: TRBD1
v_call: TRBV18
cdr3_length: 14
clone_size: -
j_call: TRBJ1-5

cdr3_aa: CAWSAGGLSYEQYF
cdr3_nt: TGTGCCTGGAGTGCAGGGGGCCTCTCCTACGAGCAGTACTTC
d_call: TRBD1
v_call: TRBV30
cdr3_length: 14
clone_size: -
j_call: TRBJ2-7

cdr3_aa: CSATGQTNTGELFF
cdr3_nt: TGCAGTGCAACGGGACAGACGAACACCGGGGAGCTGTTTTTT
d_call: TRBD1
v_call: TRBV20-1
cdr3_length: 14
clone_size: few
j_call: TRBJ2-2

cdr3_aa: CASSSIYRGMDSPLHF
cdr3_nt: TGTGCCAGCAGTTCAATATACAGGGGAATGGATTCACCCCTCCACTTT
d_call: TRBD1
v_call: TRBV6-5
cdr3_length: 16
clone_size: few
j_call: TRBJ1-6

cdr3_aa: CASSLSAQNQPQHF
cdr3_nt: TGTGCCAGCAGTTTAAGTGCCCAGAATCAGCCCCAGCATTTT
d_call: -
v_call: TRBV27
cdr3_length: 14
clone_size: few
j_call: TRBJ1-5

cdr3_aa: CSTDSPEGYTF
cdr3_nt: TGCAGTACTGACAGTCCTGAAGGCTACACCTTC
d_call: -
v_call: TRBV20-1
cdr3_length: 11
clone_size: -
j_call: TRBJ1-2

cdr3_aa: CASRQDSNQPQHF
cdr3_nt: TGTGCCAGCAGACAGGATAGCAATCAGCCCCAGCATTTT
d_call: -
v_call: TRBV6-2/TRBV6-3
cdr3_length: 13
clone_size: -
j_call: TRBJ1-5

cdr3_aa: CATSRDGRMNTEAFF
cdr3_nt: TGTGCCACCAGCAGAGATGGGCGGATGAACACTGAAGCTTTCTTT
d_call: -
v_call: TRBV15
cdr3_length: 15
clone_size: few
j_call: TRBJ1-1

cdr3_aa: CASSYRTGSPLHF
cdr3_nt: TGTGCCAGCAGTTACCGAACCGGTTCACCCCTCCACTTT
d_call: -
v_call: TRBV6-5
cdr3_length: 13
clone_size: few
j_call: TRBJ1-6

cdr3_aa: CASSPPGYTIYF
cdr3_nt: TGTGCCAGTAGTCCTCCGGGGTACACCATATATTTT
d_call: -
v_call: TRBV19
cdr3_length: 12
clone_size: few
j_call: TRBJ1-3

cdr3_aa: CSASAVSGSYAGGYTF
cdr3_nt: TGCAGTGCTAGCGCGGTTTCAGGGTCATACGCCGGTGGCTACACCTTC
d_call: -
v_call: TRBV20-1
cdr3_length: 16
clone_size: few
j_call: TRBJ1-2

cdr3_aa: CASSQTQVTGNTEAFF
cdr3_nt: TGTGCCAGCAGCCAGACACAGGTTACGGGGAACACTGAAGCTTTCTTT
d_call: -
v_call: TRBV11-2
cdr3_length: 16
clone_size: -
j_call: TRBJ1-1

cdr3_aa: CASSLVGYNQPQHF
cdr3_nt: TGTGCCAGCAGTTTAGTCGGGTACAATCAGCCCCAGCATTTT
d_call: -
v_call: TRBV28
cdr3_length: 14
clone_size: few
j_call: TRBJ1-5

cdr3_aa: CASSTGTDNYGYTF
cdr3_nt: TGCGCCAGCAGCACCGGGACAGACAACTATGGCTACACCTTC
d_call: TRBD1
v_call: TRBV5-1
cdr3_length: 14
clone_size: -
j_call: TRBJ1-2

cdr3_aa: CASSWGYQETQYF
cdr3_nt: TGTGCCAGCAGTTGGGGGTATCAAGAGACCCAGTACTTC
d_call: -
v_call: TRBV12-3/TRBV12-4
cdr3_length: 13
clone_size: -
j_call: TRBJ2-5

cdr3_aa: CASSETSNQPQHF
cdr3_nt: TGTGCCAGCAGCGAGACTAGCAATCAGCCCCAGCATTTT
d_call: -
v_call: TRBV7-6
cdr3_length: 13
clone_size: few
j_call: TRBJ1-5

cdr3_aa: CASSFGQGFETQYF
cdr3_nt: TGTGCCAGCAGCTTCGGACAGGGTTTCGAGACCCAGTACTTC
d_call: TRBD1
v_call: TRBV5-8
cdr3_length: 14
clone_size: few
j_call: TRBJ2-5

cdr3_aa: CASSLLDAGYEQYF
cdr3_nt: TGCGCCAGCAGCTTGCTGGATGCTGGCTACGAGCAGTACTTC
d_call: -
v_call: TRBV5-1
cdr3_length: 14
clone_size: few
j_call: TRBJ2-7

cdr3_aa: CASSPHPNTEAFF
cdr3_nt: TGTGCCAGCTCACCACACCCGAACACTGAAGCTTTCTTT
d_call: -
v_call: TRBV18
cdr3_length: 13
clone_size: few
j_call: TRBJ1-1

cdr3_aa: CSARVRGNTIYF
cdr3_nt: TGCAGTGCTAGAGTTAGGGGAAACACCATATATTTT
d_call: -
v_call: TRBV20-1
cdr3_length: 12
clone_size: -
j_call: TRBJ1-3

cdr3_aa: CATSSRGRDSGANVLTF
cdr3_nt: TGTGCCACCAGCAGTAGGGGGCGAGACTCTGGGGCCAACGTCCTGACTTTC
d_call: TRBD1
v_call: TRBV15
cdr3_length: 17
clone_size: -
j_call: TRBJ2-6

cdr3_aa: CASSLGTYSDEQYF
cdr3_nt: TGTGCCAGCAGCTTAGGGACTTATAGCGACGAGCAGTACTTC
d_call: -
v_call: TRBV7-8
cdr3_length: 14
clone_size: -
j_call: TRBJ2-7

cdr3_aa: CASSYSIVGGYEQYF
cdr3_nt: TGTGCCAGCAGTTACTCGATAGTGGGGGGCTACGAGCAGTACTTC
d_call: -
v_call: TRBV6-5
cdr3_length: 15
clone_size: few
j_call: TRBJ2-7

cdr3_aa: CAWTGGAGVTETQYF
cdr3_nt: TGTGCCTGGACGGGGGGAGCGGGGGTCACAGAGACCCAGTACTTC
d_call: TRBD2
v_call: TRBV30
cdr3_length: 15
clone_size: -
j_call: TRBJ2-5